This T cell receptor beta chain stems from a study of T cells after yellow fever vaccination. TCRdb processed the 5' RACE reads anew with MiXCR; each CDR3 protein has one entry. The sample shows just under 600,000 distinct CDR3 sequences, 13% of them seen only once. There are many counts of this clonotype. V was pared by 7 bases and J by 2 bases, with 13 bases between. CDR1 is SQVTM and CDR2 is ANQGSEA in the germline V gene. This CDR3 has 13 residues. This TCR was recovered from a man in his thirties or forties who received the YFV17D yellow fever vaccine. The sequencing here drew on PBMCs, taken on the day of the yellow fever booster vaccination. This rearrangement joins TRBV29-1 to TRBJ2-3; maybe TRBD2 (6 bases). CDR3 region: CSARDSSTDTQYF. Here the CDR3 DNA reads TGCAGCGCTCGGGACTCATCCACAGATACGCAGTATTTT.